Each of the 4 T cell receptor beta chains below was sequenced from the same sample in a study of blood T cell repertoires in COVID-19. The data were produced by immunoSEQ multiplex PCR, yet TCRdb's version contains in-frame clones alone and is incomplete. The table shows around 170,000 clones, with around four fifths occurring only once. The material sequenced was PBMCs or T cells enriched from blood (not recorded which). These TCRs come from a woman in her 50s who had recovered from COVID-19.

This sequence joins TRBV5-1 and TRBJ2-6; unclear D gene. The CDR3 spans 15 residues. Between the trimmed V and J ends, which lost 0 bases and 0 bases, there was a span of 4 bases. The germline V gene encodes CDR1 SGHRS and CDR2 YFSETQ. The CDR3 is CASSLGSSGANVLTF. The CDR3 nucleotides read TGCGCCAGCAGCTTGGGCAGCTCTGGGGCCAACGTCCTGACTTTC. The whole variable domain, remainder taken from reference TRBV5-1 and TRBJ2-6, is KAGVTQTPRYLIKTRGQQVTLSCSPISGHRSVSWYQQTPGQGLQFLFEYFSETQRNKGNFPGRFSGRQFSNSRSEMNVSTLELGDSALYLCASSLGSSGANVLTFGAGSRLTVL.

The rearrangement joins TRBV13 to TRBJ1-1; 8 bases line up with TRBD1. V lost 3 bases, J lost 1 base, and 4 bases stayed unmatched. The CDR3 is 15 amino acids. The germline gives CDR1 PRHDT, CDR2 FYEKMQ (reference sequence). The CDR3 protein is CASSFIQGGNTEAFF. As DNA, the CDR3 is TGTGCCAGCAGCTTTATACAGGGGGGGAACACTGAAGCTTTCTTT. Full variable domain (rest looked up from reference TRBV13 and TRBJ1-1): AAGVIQSPRHLIKEKRETATLKCYPIPRHDTVYWYQQGPGQDPQFLISFYEKMQSDKGSIPDRFSAQQFSDYHSELNMSSLELGDSALYFCASSFIQGGNTEAFFGQGTRLTVV.

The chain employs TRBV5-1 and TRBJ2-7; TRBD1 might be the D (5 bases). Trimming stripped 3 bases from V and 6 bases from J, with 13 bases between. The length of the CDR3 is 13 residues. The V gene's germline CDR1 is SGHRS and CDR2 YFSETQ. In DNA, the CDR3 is TGCGCCAGCAGCTATAACAGGTTCTCCGAGCAGTACTTC. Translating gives CASSYNRFSEQYF.

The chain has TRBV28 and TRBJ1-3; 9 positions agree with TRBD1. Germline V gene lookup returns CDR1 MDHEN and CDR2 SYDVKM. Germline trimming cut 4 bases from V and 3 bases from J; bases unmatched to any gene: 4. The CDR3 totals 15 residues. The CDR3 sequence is CASSSPGQGGNTIYF. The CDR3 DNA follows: TGTGCCAGCAGTTCCCCGGGACAGGGTGGAAACACCATATATTTT.